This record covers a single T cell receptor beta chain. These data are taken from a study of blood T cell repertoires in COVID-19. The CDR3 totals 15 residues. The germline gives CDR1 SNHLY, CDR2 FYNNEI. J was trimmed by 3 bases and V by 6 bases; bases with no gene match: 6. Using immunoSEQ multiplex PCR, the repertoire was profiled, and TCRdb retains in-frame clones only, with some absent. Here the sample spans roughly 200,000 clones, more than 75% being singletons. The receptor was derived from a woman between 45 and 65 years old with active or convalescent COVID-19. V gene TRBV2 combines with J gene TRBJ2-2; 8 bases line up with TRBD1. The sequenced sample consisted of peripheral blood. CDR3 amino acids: CASRRTGQDTGELFF. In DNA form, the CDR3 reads TGTGCCAGCAGGAGGACAGGGCAGGACACCGGGGAGCTGTTTTTT.